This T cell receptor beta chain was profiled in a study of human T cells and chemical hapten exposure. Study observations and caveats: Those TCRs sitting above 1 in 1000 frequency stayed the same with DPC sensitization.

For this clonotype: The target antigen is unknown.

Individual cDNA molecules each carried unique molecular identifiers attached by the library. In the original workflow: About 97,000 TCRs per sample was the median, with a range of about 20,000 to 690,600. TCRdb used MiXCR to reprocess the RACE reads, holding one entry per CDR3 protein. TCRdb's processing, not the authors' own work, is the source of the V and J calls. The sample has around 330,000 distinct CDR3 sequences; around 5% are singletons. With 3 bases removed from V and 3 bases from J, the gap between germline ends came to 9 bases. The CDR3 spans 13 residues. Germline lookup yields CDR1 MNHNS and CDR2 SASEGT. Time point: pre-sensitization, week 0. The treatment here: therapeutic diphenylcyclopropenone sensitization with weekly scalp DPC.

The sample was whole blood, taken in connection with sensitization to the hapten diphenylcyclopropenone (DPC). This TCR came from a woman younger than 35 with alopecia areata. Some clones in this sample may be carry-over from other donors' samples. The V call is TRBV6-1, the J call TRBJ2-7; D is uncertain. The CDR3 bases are TGTGCCAGCAGTGATAGGAGTTACTACGAGCAGTACTTC. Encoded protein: CASSDRSYYEQYF.